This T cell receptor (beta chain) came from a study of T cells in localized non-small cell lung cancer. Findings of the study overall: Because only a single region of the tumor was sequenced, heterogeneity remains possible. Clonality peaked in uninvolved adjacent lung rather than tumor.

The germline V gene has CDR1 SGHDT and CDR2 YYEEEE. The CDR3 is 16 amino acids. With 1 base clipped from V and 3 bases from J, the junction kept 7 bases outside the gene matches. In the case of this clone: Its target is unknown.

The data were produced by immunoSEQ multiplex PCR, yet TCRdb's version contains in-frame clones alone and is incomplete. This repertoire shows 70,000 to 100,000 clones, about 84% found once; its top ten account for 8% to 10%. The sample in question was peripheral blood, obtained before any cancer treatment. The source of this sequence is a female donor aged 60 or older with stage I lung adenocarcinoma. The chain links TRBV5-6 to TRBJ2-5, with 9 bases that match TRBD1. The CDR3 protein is CASSLIETGGKETQYF. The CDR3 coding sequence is TGTGCCAGCAGCTTGATCGAGACAGGGGGTAAAGAGACCCAGTACTTC.